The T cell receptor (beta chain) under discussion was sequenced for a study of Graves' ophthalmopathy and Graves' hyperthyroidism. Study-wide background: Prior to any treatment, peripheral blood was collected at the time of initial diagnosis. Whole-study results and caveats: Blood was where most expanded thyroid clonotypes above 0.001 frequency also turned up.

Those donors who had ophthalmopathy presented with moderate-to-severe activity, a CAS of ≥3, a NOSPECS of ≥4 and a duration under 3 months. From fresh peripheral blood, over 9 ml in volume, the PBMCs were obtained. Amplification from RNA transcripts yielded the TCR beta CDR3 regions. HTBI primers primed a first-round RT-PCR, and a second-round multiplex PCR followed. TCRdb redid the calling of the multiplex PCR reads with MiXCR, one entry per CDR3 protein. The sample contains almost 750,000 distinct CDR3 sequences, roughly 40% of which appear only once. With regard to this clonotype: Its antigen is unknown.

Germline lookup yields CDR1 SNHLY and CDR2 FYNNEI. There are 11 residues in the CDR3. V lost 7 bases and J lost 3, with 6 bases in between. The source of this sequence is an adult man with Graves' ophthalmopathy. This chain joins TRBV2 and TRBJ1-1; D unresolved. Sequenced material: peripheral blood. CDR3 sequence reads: CASMAYTEAFF. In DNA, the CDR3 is TGTGCCAGCATGGCGTACACTGAAGCTTTCTTT.